Shown below are 18 T cell receptor beta chains from a single sample sequenced in a study of shared clonotypes between healthy human individuals. Measured with immunoSEQ multiplex PCR; TCRdb has only the in-frame clones, and not every one. The sample yields 1.4 million or so clones, 98% to 99% seen once. The sample was naive CD4+ T cells sorted from blood. Subset specified: CD45RA+ positively selected. These receptors originate from a young man in good health.

This chain links TRBV10-2 with TRBJ1-3; possible D gene TRBD1, 5 bases. CDR1 and CDR2 from the germline V gene are WSHSY and SAAADI. The CDR3 contains 16 residues. V was clipped by 4 bases and J by 0 bases, with 13 bases between them. CDR3 sequence reads: CASSGGGADSGNTIYF. Written as DNA, the CDR3 is TGCGCCAGCAGTGGCGGGGGTGCTGACTCTGGAAACACCATATATTTT.

The V gene is TRBV29-1, the J gene TRBJ1-1; D perhaps matches TRBD1 (6 bases). The CDR3 is 14 residues long. In germline, CDR1 is SQVTM, CDR2 ANQGSEA. Trimming cost V 2 bases and J 1 base, with 11 bases left between them. As DNA, the CDR3 is TGCAGCGTTGAACTGGGGGCAGGGAACACTGAAGCTTTCTTT. Amino acids: CSVELGAGNTEAFF.

The gene calls are TRBV5-5 and TRBJ1-1; possible D gene TRBD1, 5 bases. The germline V gene has CDR1 SGHKS and CDR2 YYEKEE (reference sequence). V lost 4 bases, J lost 7 bases, and 14 bases lay in between. CDR3 length equals 13 residues. CDR3 in amino acids: CASSTVSGLEAFF. The CDR3 DNA sequence: TGTGCCAGCAGCACGGTCTCGGGGCTTGAAGCTTTCTTT.

The chain employs TRBV9 and TRBJ2-1, with D unclear. This CDR3 comprises 13 residues. V was trimmed by 0 bases and J by 7 bases, leaving 8 bases between them. In germline, CDR1 is SGDLS, CDR2 YYNGEE. Written as DNA, the CDR3 is TGTGCCAGCAGCGTAGCGGTCTTGAATGAGCAGTTCTTC. This encodes CASSVAVLNEQFF. The full variable domain, completed using reference TRBV9 and TRBJ2-1, is DSGVTQTPKHLITATGQRVTLRCSPRSGDLSVYWYQQSLDQGLQFLIQYYNGEERAKGNILERFSAQQFPDLHSELNLSSLELGDSALYFCASSVAVLNEQFFGPGTRLTVL.

V gene TRBV7-9 combines with J gene TRBJ1-5; D gene uncertain. The ends were cut back, 8 bases at V and 2 bases at J, with 13 bases in the middle. Germline V CDR1 and CDR2: SEHNR, FQNEAQ (reference sequence). The CDR3 has 14 residues. CDR3 in DNA: TGTGCCAGCCCGCTAAGGATCGGCAATCAGCCCCAGCATTTT. Its protein product is CASPLRIGNQPQHF.

The V call is TRBV4-1, the J call TRBJ2-7; 7 bases match TRBD1. V lost 2 bases and J lost 1; bases outside the gene matches: 11. CDR3 size: 17 residues. CDR1 is MGHRA and CDR2 is YSYEKL in the germline V gene. The CDR3 is CASSQTPGQLHSYEQYF. In DNA form, the CDR3 reads TGCGCCAGCAGCCAAACCCCGGGACAGCTCCATTCCTACGAGCAGTACTTC.

This chain connects TRBV18 to TRBJ2-7; D is unclear. V gave up 3 bases and J gave up 3 bases, with 15 bases separating them. The CDR3 extends over 15 amino acids. The germline gives CDR1 KGHSH, CDR2 LQKENI. DNA of the CDR3: TGTGCCAGCTCACCCTACTCCCTGCCCATCTACGAGCAGTACTTC. This sequence encodes CASSPYSLPIYEQYF.

Worth noting for this clone: Distinct nucleotide sequences in the sample also encode this CDR3. The rearrangement uses TRBV9 and TRBJ2-7, with no clear D. Germline V gives CDR1 SGDLS, CDR2 YYNGEE. There are 13 residues in the CDR3. Trimming removed 0 bases at V and 1 base at J, with 5 bases between. The CDR3 nucleotides are TGTGCCAGCAGCGTAGCCAGTTCCTACGAGCAGTACTTC. This translates into CASSVASSYEQYF. Variable domain in full (rest from reference TRBV9 and TRBJ2-7): DSGVTQTPKHLITATGQRVTLRCSPRSGDLSVYWYQQSLDQGLQFLIQYYNGEERAKGNILERFSAQQFPDLHSELNLSSLELGDSALYFCASSVASSYEQYFGPGTRLTVT.

The chain is built from TRBV5-4 and TRBJ2-1; 9 bases line up with TRBD1. The germline V gene has CDR1 SGHNT and CDR2 YYREEE (reference sequence). Trimming removed 3 bases from V and 9 bases from J; junction bases left unmatched: 4. CDR3 size: 13 residues. The CDR3 is CASSWTGVGEQFF. The CDR3 DNA reads as TGTGCCAGCAGCTGGACAGGGGTGGGTGAGCAGTTCTTC.

The gene calls are TRBV30 and TRBJ2-6; D not certain. This CDR3 region has 17 residues. Trimming cost V 2 bases and J 0 bases, with 14 bases left between them. Germline CDR1 and CDR2: GTSNPN and SVGIG (reference sequence). The CDR3: CAWSSGRIFSGANVLTF. The CDR3 coding sequence is TGTGCCTGGAGTTCAGGACGTATCTTCTCTGGGGCCAACGTCCTGACTTTC.

The V call is TRBV19, the J call TRBJ2-1; D remains unclear. The CDR3 length is 13 residues. The germline V gene encodes CDR1 LNHDA and CDR2 SQIVND (reference sequence). V was trimmed by 5 bases and J by 4 bases, leaving 9 bases between them. For the CDR3, the DNA is TGTGCCAGTAGTGTGACACATTACAATGAGCAGTTCTTC. Translated: CASSVTHYNEQFF.

V and J are TRBV9 and TRBJ2-1; 7 bases match TRBD2. The V gene's germline CDR1 is SGDLS and CDR2 YYNGEE. The CDR3 is 13 residues long. V gave up 0 bases and J gave up 15 bases; unmatched junction bases: 9. The CDR3 loop is CASSVDNAGARFF. In DNA, the CDR3 is TGTGCCAGCAGCGTAGATAATGCGGGAGCGCGGTTCTTC.

V usage is TRBV19 and J usage is TRBJ2-2, with no clear D. The V gene lost 5 bases and the J gene lost 2 bases, with 6 bases spanning the gap. There are 13 residues in the CDR3. Germline V gives CDR1 LNHDA, CDR2 SQIVND (reference sequence). The DNA of the CDR3 is TGTGCCAGTAGTCCGGACAACACCGGGGAGCTGTTTTTT. Amino acid sequence: CASSPDNTGELFF.

This chain links TRBV11-2 with TRBJ2-1; tentative D call: TRBD2 (5 bases). The CDR3 sequence is 15 residues long. Trimming removed 5 bases from V and 3 bases from J, with 14 bases in between. The V gene's germline CDR1 is SGHAT and CDR2 FQNNGV. CDR3 protein: CASSPQTMIYNEQFF. The CDR3 coding sequence is TGTGCCAGCAGCCCCCAGACTATGATCTACAATGAGCAGTTCTTC.

This chain connects TRBV28 to TRBJ1-1, with TRBD1 as a possible D gene (6 bases). This CDR3 has 15 residues. Germline CDR1 reads MDHEN; CDR2 reads SYDVKM. V lost 5 bases to trimming and J lost 4 bases, with 17 bases between them. The CDR3 protein is CASSPSGTRSTEAFF. CDR3 coding DNA: TGTGCCAGCAGTCCGAGCGGGACAAGGAGCACTGAAGCTTTCTTT. The whole variable domain, filled in from reference TRBV28 and TRBJ1-1, reads DVKVTQSSRYLVKRTGEKVFLECVQDMDHENMFWYRQDPGLGLRLIYFSYDVKMKEKGDIPEGYSVSREKKERFSLILESASTNQTSMYLCASSPSGTRSTEAFFGQGTRLTVV.

This clone was observed once. This chain links TRBV7-8 with TRBJ2-2; 9 bases are shared with TRBD1. Trimming cost V 2 bases and J 6 bases; bases outside gene matches: 4. Germline assignment: CDR1 SGHVS and CDR2 FQNEAQ. The CDR3 loop spans 15 amino acids. DNA of the CDR3: TGTGCCAGCAGCTTAAGACAGGGGGTCGCCGGGGAGCTGTTTTTT. Its translation is CASSLRQGVAGELFF.

This clone was found once. The V call is TRBV19, the J call TRBJ2-7; 7 nucleotides line up with TRBD1. Looked up from germline, CDR1 is LNHDA and CDR2 is SQIVND (reference sequence). The CDR3 length is 14 residues. The ends lost 5 bases at V and 6 bases at J; junction bases unmatched: 10. CDR3 in amino acids: CASSPSTGKVEQYF. CDR3 bases: TGTGCCAGTAGTCCCTCGACAGGGAAAGTCGAGCAGTACTTC.

Turning to this clone: Other DNA sequences of this sample code for an identical CDR3. This rearrangement joins TRBV5-4 to TRBJ2-5, with D perhaps TRBD2 (5 bases). This CDR3 region has 13 residues. V gave up 0 bases and J gave up 2 bases, with 5 bases separating them. CDR1 and CDR2 from the germline V gene are SGHNT and YYREEE (reference sequence). CDR3 in amino acids: CASSLGRQETQYF. CDR3 coding DNA: TGTGCCAGCAGCTTGGGGAGGCAAGAGACCCAGTACTTC.